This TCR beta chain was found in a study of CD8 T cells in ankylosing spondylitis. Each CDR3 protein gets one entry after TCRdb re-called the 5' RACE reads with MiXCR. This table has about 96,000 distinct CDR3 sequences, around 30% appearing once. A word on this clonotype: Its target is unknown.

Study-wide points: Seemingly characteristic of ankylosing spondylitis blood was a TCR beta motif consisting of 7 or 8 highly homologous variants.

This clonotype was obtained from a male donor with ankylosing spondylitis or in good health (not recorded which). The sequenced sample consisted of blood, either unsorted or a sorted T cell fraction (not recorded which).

CDR3 in amino acids: CASRVTGFGQPQHF. The CDR3 DNA reads TGTGCCAGCAGGGTGACAGGGTTCGGTCAGCCCCAGCATTTT. This chain uses TRBV27 with TRBJ1-5; 7 positions match TRBD1. After removal of 6 bases from V and 6 bases from J, the junction contained 8 bases not matched to a gene. The CDR3 loop spans 14 amino acids. Germline V gives CDR1 MNHEY, CDR2 SMNVEV (reference sequence).